This T cell receptor (beta chain) stems from a study of beta chain features in type 1 diabetes. Study as a whole: Researchers looked at fewer than 120,000,000 sorted cells across all samples.

Findings and caveats of the study: Moderate yet significant TCRB CDR3 shortening was seen in Type 1 diabetes patients in all four CD4+ subsets.

In regard to this clone: Its antigen is as yet unknown.

CDR1 SGHTS and CDR2 YDEGEE come from the germline V gene. Between the trimmed V and J ends, which lost 4 bases and 5 bases, there was a span of 12 bases. The CDR3 sequence is 13 residues long. Sequencing targeted expressed TCRB transcripts, as all isolated RNA had been reverse transcribed. Produced via immunoSEQ multiplex PCR; TCRdb's table is partial and in-frame only. The sample includes 100,000 to 150,000 clones, 9% of them seen just once. The rearrangement uses TRBV5-8 and TRBJ1-2; D call uncertain. The sample taken for sequencing was central memory CD4+ T cells from blood. The sequence came from a man younger than 40 with type 1 diabetes. CDR3 in amino acids: CASSLGRRYGYTF. DNA of the CDR3: TGTGCCAGCAGCCTCGGCCGGCGGTATGGCTACACCTTC.